The TCR beta chain under discussion was sequenced for a study of cytomegalovirus exposure and HLA in healthy donors. Study as a whole: Among the approximately 400 genotyped donors, more than 70% were placed in the Caucasian-associated ancestry cluster.

The CDR3 contains 14 residues. Trimming left V 5 bases short and J 3 bases short, with 11 bases between. Germline CDR1 is SGHTS and CDR2 is YDEGEE. Study findings and constraints: TCR association rates varied by HLA locus in a later analysis, with DRB1 highest and HLA-C lowest.

A multiplex PCR was run with 60 Vbeta primers and 13 Jbeta primers. Sequencing used immunoSEQ multiplex PCR; TCRdb keeps in-frame clones, though not all of them. The data contain approximately 170,000 clones, 81% of them singletons. In the case of this clone: What it recognizes is unknown.

The TCR comes from a man aged 50 to 59 in good health and CMV-seropositive. The chain uses TRBV5-8 and TRBJ2-2; tentatively, D is TRBD1 (5 bases). What was sequenced was PBMCs. The DNA for the CDR3 is TGTGCCAGCAGACGGACATGGGACACCGGGGAGCTGTTTTTT. Translated: CASRRTWDTGELFF.